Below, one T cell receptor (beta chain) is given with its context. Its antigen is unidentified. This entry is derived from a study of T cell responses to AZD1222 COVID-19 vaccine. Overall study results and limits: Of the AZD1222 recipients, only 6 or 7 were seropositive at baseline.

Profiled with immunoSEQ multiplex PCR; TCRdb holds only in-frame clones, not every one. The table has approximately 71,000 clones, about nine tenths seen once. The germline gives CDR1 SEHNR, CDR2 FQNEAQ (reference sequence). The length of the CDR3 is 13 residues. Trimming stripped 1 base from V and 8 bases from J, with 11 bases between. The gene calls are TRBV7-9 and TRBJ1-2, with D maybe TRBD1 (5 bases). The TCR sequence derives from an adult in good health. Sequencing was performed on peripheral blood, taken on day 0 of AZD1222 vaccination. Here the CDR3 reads CASSLGGERGYTF. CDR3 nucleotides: TGTGCCAGCAGCTTAGGAGGGGAGAGAGGCTACACCTTC.